Listed below are T cell receptor beta chains from one sample, sequenced in a study of blood T cell repertoires in COVID-19. Sequenced by immunoSEQ multiplex PCR; TCRdb stores in-frame clones only, minus some. The sample lists 180,000 or so clones, around 87% occurring once. Specimen: peripheral blood. The receptors come from a man younger than 30 with acute or convalescent COVID-19. Both conserved end residues are part of each CDR3. The D gene is left open where the match is weak. The size entry is marked missing in some rows and otherwise reads once, few, many or a size class.

J gene	V gene	D gene	clone size	CDR3 protein	CDR3 DNA
TRBJ2-7	TRBV25-1	-	-	CASSPQGSYEQYF	TGTGCCAGCAGTCCACAGGGTTCCTACGAGCAGTACTTC
TRBJ1-2	TRBV28	-	-	CASSFGGLGGGYTF	TGTGCCAGCAGTTTTGGGGGGTTGGGTGGAGGCTACACCTTC
TRBJ2-3	TRBV7-9	TRBD2	-	CASSFGTSEDTQYF	TGTGCCAGCAGCTTCGGTACTAGCGAAGATACGCAGTATTTT
TRBJ2-5	TRBV2	TRBD1	-	CASSGDRGYQETQYF	TGTGCCAGCTCGGGGGACAGGGGATACCAAGAGACCCAGTACTTC
TRBJ2-3	TRBV13	TRBD1	-	CASSRSGTGTDTQYF	TGTGCCAGCAGCCGCTCCGGGACAGGAACAGATACGCAGTATTTT
TRBJ1-5	TRBV30	-	-	CAWSVPGDQSNQPQHF	TGTGCCTGGAGTGTACCAGGCGACCAGAGCAATCAGCCCCAGCATTTT
TRBJ2-2	TRBV9	TRBD1	-	CASSFRQGGGTGELFF	TGTGCCAGCAGCTTCAGACAGGGTGGTGGCACCGGGGAGCTGTTTTTT
TRBJ2-3	TRBV2	TRBD2	-	CASSRGPGGPASRYF	TGTGCCAGCAGTCGTGGCCCGGGGGGGCCGGCTTCACGGTATTTT
TRBJ1-5	TRBV7-8	TRBD1	-	CASSSLGQGLESNQPQHF	TGTGCCAGCAGCTCCCTCGGACAGGGCTTGGAGAGCAATCAGCCCCAGCATTTT
TRBJ2-3	TRBV28	-	-	CASSLQGSTDTQYF	TGTGCCAGCAGTTTACAGGGAAGCACAGATACGCAGTATTTT
TRBJ2-5	TRBV7-3	-	-	CASSLRSGETQYF	TGTGCCAGCAGCTTACGTTCCGGGGAGACCCAGTACTTC
TRBJ1-2	TRBV19	-	-	CASSRALLSNYGYTF	TGTGCCAGTAGTAGAGCCCTCTTATCTAACTATGGCTACACCTTC
TRBJ2-3	TRBV19	TRBD2	-	CASSIDLWTSVSSTDTQYF	TGTGCCAGTAGTATAGATCTCTGGACTAGCGTTTCTAGCACAGATACGCAGTATTTT
TRBJ1-1	TRBV10-3	TRBD1	-	CAIRTGARTEAFF	TGTGCCATCAGGACAGGGGCCCGGACTGAAGCTTTCTTT
TRBJ1-2	TRBV5-1	TRBD1	-	CASSRQGATGNYGYTF	TGCGCCAGCAGCAGACAGGGGGCCACGGGAAACTATGGCTACACCTTC
TRBJ2-2	TRBV30	-	-	CAWSVQETGELFF	TGTGCCTGGAGTGTACAGGAAACCGGGGAGCTGTTTTTT
TRBJ1-6	TRBV7-2	TRBD1	once	CASSSSRTGTGPLGSPLHF	TGTGCCAGCAGCTCAAGCCGAACCGGGACAGGGCCTTTGGGTTCACCCCTCCACTTT
TRBJ2-2	TRBV5-1	TRBD2	-	CASSLLSLAGDTGELFF	TGCGCCAGCAGCTTGTTATCACTAGCGGGCGACACCGGGGAGCTGTTTTTT
TRBJ2-1	TRBV30	TRBD2	once	CAWTVLAGYNEQFF	TGTGCCTGGACGGTTTTAGCGGGGTACAATGAGCAGTTCTTC
TRBJ1-6	TRBV28	-	few	CASSLSPSMSYNSPLHF	TGTGCCAGCAGTTTATCTCCTTCGATGAGTTATAATTCACCCCTCCACTTT
TRBJ2-1	TRBV5-6	-	-	CASSLTAGVQQFF	TGTGCCAGCAGCTTGACTGCAGGGGTTCAACAGTTCTTC
TRBJ2-5	TRBV4-2	TRBD2	-	CASSQDSRVGGGAGETQYF	TGTGCCAGCAGCCAAGATAGTCGTGTGGGCGGGGGGGCCGGTGAGACCCAGTACTTC
TRBJ1-2	TRBV5-6	TRBD1	-	CASSLRTGAYGYTF	TGTGCCAGCAGCCTCCGGACAGGGGCCTATGGCTACACCTTC
TRBJ1-1	TRBV3-1/TRBV3-2	-	-	CASSQSGPTEAFF	TGTGCCAGCAGCCAATCAGGGCCCACTGAAGCTTTCTTT
TRBJ1-6	TRBV11-1	-	few	CASSGGGYNSPLHF	TGTGCCAGCAGCGGAGGTGGCTATAATTCACCCCTCCACTTT
TRBJ2-5	TRBV5-1	-	-	CASSLVGGETQYF	TGCGCCAGCAGCTTGGTAGGGGGAGAGACCCAGTACTTC
TRBJ1-5	TRBV19	-	-	CASSIKLGRGSRQPQHF	TGTGCCAGTAGTATAAAGCTGGGAAGGGGGTCCCGTCAGCCCCAGCATTTT
TRBJ2-7	TRBV11-3	-	-	CATLELVVREQYF	TGTGCCACCCTGGAACTAGTAGTTCGCGAGCAGTACTTC
TRBJ1-5	TRBV18	-	-	CASSLGQPYSNQPQHF	TGTGCCAGCTCACTCGGACAGCCTTATAGCAATCAGCCCCAGCATTTT
TRBJ1-2	TRBV7-9	-	-	CASSSLGGYGYTF	TGTGCCAGCAGCTCCCTCGGTGGCTATGGCTACACCTTC
TRBJ2-1	TRBV11-1	-	-	CASSKARDEQFF	TGTGCCAGCAGCAAAGCGAGGGATGAGCAGTTCTTC
TRBJ2-3	TRBV5-1	TRBD1	-	CASSLEGQGRDTQYF	TGCGCCAGCAGCTTGGAGGGACAGGGACGGGATACGCAGTATTTT
TRBJ2-6	TRBV6-1	TRBD1	-	CASSAYRGNGANVLTF	TGTGCCAGCAGTGCTTACAGGGGAAATGGGGCCAACGTCCTGACTTTC
TRBJ1-2	TRBV6-6	TRBD1	-	CASSGPGQGYGYTF	TGTGCCAGCAGTGGACCGGGACAGGGCTATGGCTACACCTTC
TRBJ1-2	TRBV4-1	-	-	CASSQFNREYGYTF	TGCGCCAGCAGCCAATTTAACAGGGAGTACGGCTACACCTTC
TRBJ2-2	TRBV5-4	TRBD2	-	CASSPAGTSGELFF	TGTGCCAGCAGCCCAGCGGGGACGAGCGGGGAGCTGTTTTTT